Given below is one T cell receptor (beta chain) in context. Its antigen is undetermined. Each CDR3 protein gets one entry after TCRdb re-called the reads with MiXCR. The sample has 650,000 to 900,000 distinct CDR3 sequences; about 30% are singletons. This record belongs to a study of T cell repertoires in cytomegalovirus infection. Looking at the study overall: Both recently identified HLA-C-restricted and well-studied HLA-B-restricted CMV epitopes were used in the study. Through public TCR beta signatures, both CMV infection and matching HLA type were indicated.

Points from the study as a whole: The response measured ex vivo was dominated by TCR beta clonotypes (HLA-C-restricted and CMV-specific).

The V gene's germline CDR1 is LGHNT and CDR2 FRNRAP. V was cut by 3 bases and J by 4 bases, with 6 bases left in between. The CDR3 loop spans 13 amino acids. The sequencing used cultured CD8+ T cells from PBMCs, collected from culture after CMV antigen stimulation. This TCR was sampled from a human donor in good health (CMV status not recorded). Some clones in this sample may be carry-over from other donors' samples. This chain joins TRBV12-5 and TRBJ2-2; D not certain. CDR3 region: CASGFGTTGELFF. Here the CDR3 DNA reads TGTGCTAGTGGTTTTGGCACCACCGGGGAGCTGTTTTTT. Drawing the rest from reference TRBV12-5 and TRBJ2-2, the complete variable domain is DARVTQTPRHKVTEMGQEVTMRCQPILGHNTVFWYRQTMMQGLELLAYFRNRAPLDDSGMPKDRFSAEMPDATLATLKIQPSEPRDSAVYFCASGFGTTGELFFGEGSRLTVL.